These 20 T cell receptor beta chains came from one sample sequenced in a study of blood T cell repertoires in COVID-19. Profiled with immunoSEQ multiplex PCR; TCRdb holds only in-frame clones, not every one. This repertoire shows about 170,000 clones, 70% to 90% found once; its top ten account for 0.77%. Sequenced input: PBMCs or T cells enriched from blood (not recorded which). These receptors came from a woman under 30 who had recovered from COVID-19.

The chain has TRBV5-1 and TRBJ1-6, with TRBD1 matching 9 bases. V lost 2 bases to trimming and J lost 0 bases; unmatched junction nucleotides: 12. Germline loops: CDR1 SGHRS, CDR2 YFSETQ. This CDR3 is 20 amino acids long. CDR3 sequence reads: CASSFSSGTGKSSYNSPLHF. CDR3 DNA: TGCGCCAGCAGCTTTTCGTCCGGGACAGGGAAAAGCTCCTATAATTCACCCCTCCACTTT.

V usage is TRBV4-3 and J usage is TRBJ2-7; TRBD2 is a possible D gene (6 bases). The germline V gene has CDR1 LGHNA and CDR2 YSLEER. CDR3 length: 17 residues. V lost 0 bases and J 4 bases, leaving 19 bases between the germline ends. In nucleotides, the CDR3 is TGCGCCAGCAGCCAAGAGGCCCCATGGAGGGGATCGTACGAGCAGTACTTC. It translates to CASSQEAPWRGSYEQYF.

This clone came up a few times. V usage is TRBV12-3 or TRBV12-4 and J usage is TRBJ1-2, with D uncertain. V was pared by 2 bases and J by 3 bases, with 7 bases between. The CDR3 is 13 amino acids. CDR3 region: CASSLRRYYGYTF. Written as DNA, the CDR3 is TGTGCCAGCAGTTTACGCAGATACTATGGCTACACCTTC.

The chain recombines TRBV12-5 with TRBJ2-1, with 7 bases matching TRBD1. The CDR3 contains 14 residues. Per germline, CDR1 LGHNT and CDR2 FRNRAP. V gave up 5 bases and J gave up 5 bases; unmatched junction bases: 6. CDR3 sequence: CASGPPGQNNEQFF. The CDR3 DNA reads as TGTGCTAGTGGTCCTCCGGGACAGAACAATGAGCAGTTCTTC. Full variable domain (remainder filled in from reference TRBV12-5 and TRBJ2-1): DARVTQTPRHKVTEMGQEVTMRCQPILGHNTVFWYRQTMMQGLELLAYFRNRAPLDDSGMPKDRFSAEMPDATLATLKIQPSEPRDSAVYFCASGPPGQNNEQFFGPGTRLTVL.

The chain is built from TRBV19 and TRBJ1-5; D ambiguous. The V gene's germline CDR1 is LNHDA and CDR2 SQIVND (reference sequence). The CDR3 is 12 amino acids. Between the trimmed V and J ends, which lost 5 bases and 12 bases, there was a span of 14 bases. The CDR3 DNA is TGTGCCAGTAGTTCCCTACCCGGGGACCAGCATTTT. Its protein product is CASSSLPGDQHF.

This chain uses TRBV28 with TRBJ2-7; maybe TRBD2 (5 bases). The CDR3 spans 14 residues. V was clipped by 8 bases and J by 9 bases, with 23 bases between them. Germline-derived CDR1 and CDR2 are MDHEN and SYDVKM. CDR3 residues: CASASAYRGPGQYF. In DNA form, the CDR3 reads TGTGCCAGCGCGAGCGCCTACCGGGGTCCCGGGCAGTACTTC.

The rearrangement uses TRBV28 and TRBJ2-7; the D gene is possibly TRBD1 (6 bases). Germline CDR1 is MDHEN and CDR2 is SYDVKM. This CDR3 comprises 12 residues. V was trimmed by 6 bases and J by 3 bases, leaving 9 bases between them. The CDR3 coding sequence is TGTGCCAGCAGGGACAGTATCTACGAGCAGTACTTC. As protein: CASRDSIYEQYF.

The genes are TRBV29-1 and TRBJ2-7; D is ambiguous. The germline V gene encodes CDR1 SQVTM and CDR2 ANQGSEA. Trimming shortened V by 0 bases and J by 7 bases, and 19 bases separated the two germline ends. The CDR3 sequence is 15 residues long. This CDR3 reads CSVEDSLRPGGEQYF. The DNA for the CDR3 is TGCAGCGTTGAAGATAGCTTGCGGCCCGGTGGGGAGCAGTACTTC.

In its sample, this clone was seen a few times. The chain is built from TRBV29-1 and TRBJ1-1; maybe TRBD1 (6 bases). The CDR3 runs 14 residues. Deletions cut 7 bases from V and 0 bases from J, with 15 bases between. Germline assignment: CDR1 SQVTM and CDR2 ANQGSEA. CDR3 residues: CSGNLGGMNTEAFF. Written as DNA, the CDR3 is TGCAGCGGGAACCTAGGGGGAATGAACACTGAAGCTTTCTTT. Based on the CDR3 plus reference TRBV29-1 and TRBJ1-1, the full variable domain is SAVISQKPSRDICQRGTSLTIQCQVDSQVTMMFWYRQQPGQSLTLIATANQGSEATYESGFVIDKFPISRPNLTFSTLTVSNMSPEDSSIYLCSGNLGGMNTEAFFGQGTRLTVV.

The chain carries TRBV2 and TRBJ2-1; TRBD2 might be the D (6 bases). Trimming took 3 bases from V and 7 from J, leaving 13 bases between them. CDR1 SNHLY and CDR2 FYNNEI come from the germline V gene. This CDR3 is built from 14 residues. As DNA, the CDR3 is TGTGCCAGCAGTGATCCCAAGACTAGTAATGAGCAGTTCTTC. Its translation: CASSDPKTSNEQFF.

The CDR3 nucleotides are TGTGCCAGCAGCCAAGATAGGCAAAGGGACAGCCTCACCTTC. This gives the protein CASSQDRQRDSLTF. This chain uses TRBV3-1 (or the pseudogene TRBV3-2) with TRBJ1-2, with TRBD1 matching over 7 bases. The germline V gene has CDR1 LGHDT and CDR2 YNNKEL (reference sequence). V lost 0 bases, J lost 13 bases, and 11 bases stayed unmatched. The CDR3 covers 14 residues.

V is TRBV27 and J is TRBJ1-5; 8 bases map to TRBD1. Germline trimming cut 6 bases from V and 4 bases from J; bases unmatched to any gene: 8. The CDR3 contains 15 residues. Germline CDR1 and CDR2: MNHEY and SMNVEV (reference sequence). In DNA form, the CDR3 reads TGTGCCAGCAGCCTCACAGGGGGGAGGAATCAGCCCCAGCATTTT. As protein: CASSLTGGRNQPQHF.

The chain recombines TRBV15 with TRBJ2-2; 8 bases map to TRBD1. V lost 6 bases, J lost 6 bases, and 6 bases stayed unmatched. Germline V gene data show CDR1 as LNHNV and CDR2 as YYDKDF (reference sequence). CDR3 length equals 14 residues. In DNA form, the CDR3 reads TGTGCCACCAGGGCAGGGGGCTCACCCGGGGAGCTGTTTTTT. Its protein product is CATRAGGSPGELFF.

Only one count was recorded for this clone. CDR3 sequence reads: CASSRILDRAVYEQYF. CDR3 DNA sequence: TGTGCCAGCAGCCGAATTTTGGACAGGGCGGTCTACGAGCAGTACTTC. The V gene is TRBV27, the J gene TRBJ2-7; TRBD1 matches 8 bases. The CDR3 consists of 16 residues. CDR1 is MNHEY and CDR2 is SMNVEV in the germline V gene (reference sequence). Trimming cost V 6 bases and J 3 bases; bases outside gene matches: 13.

Only one count was recorded for this clone. The V gene is TRBV7-9, the J gene TRBJ2-7, with 8 nucleotides matching TRBD2. This CDR3 is built from 15 residues. Germline CDR1 SEHNR, CDR2 FQNEAQ (reference sequence). V lost 2 bases, J lost 5 bases, and 8 bases stayed unmatched. Here the CDR3 DNA reads TGTGCCAGCAGCTTATCCCGGACTAGCTCGGACGAGCAGTACTTC. Translated: CASSLSRTSSDEQYF.

This chain connects TRBV6-1 to TRBJ2-7, with no clear D. The CDR3 length is 12 residues. Trimming left V 2 bases short and J 7 bases short, with 9 bases between. Germline V gene lookup returns CDR1 MNHNS and CDR2 SASEGT. The chain's CDR3 is CASSEPFREQYF. The DNA of the CDR3 is TGTGCCAGCAGTGAACCATTTCGGGAGCAGTACTTC.

The chain uses TRBV18 and TRBJ2-1; TRBD1 matches 8 bases. J was trimmed by 5 bases and V by 2 bases; bases with no gene match: 5. Germline values: CDR1 KGHSH, CDR2 LQKENI. The CDR3 spans 15 residues. CDR3 sequence: CASSPSGTGNNEQFF. CDR3 nucleotides: TGTGCCAGCTCACCATCCGGGACAGGAAACAATGAGCAGTTCTTC.

The chain is built from TRBV5-1 and TRBJ2-1; weak D call: TRBD1 (6 bases). CDR3 length: 15 amino acids. Per germline, CDR1 SGHRS and CDR2 YFSETQ. Trimming cost V 2 bases and J 2 bases, with 11 bases left between them. CDR3 in amino acids: CASSFTGFAYNEQFF. The CDR3 nucleotides are TGCGCCAGCAGCTTCACAGGGTTCGCCTACAATGAGCAGTTCTTC. The full variable domain, its missing parts supplied by reference TRBV5-1 and TRBJ2-1, is KAGVTQTPRYLIKTRGQQVTLSCSPISGHRSVSWYQQTPGQGLQFLFEYFSETQRNKGNFPGRFSGRQFSNSRSEMNVSTLELGDSALYLCASSFTGFAYNEQFFGPGTRLTVL.

This clone was counted a few times. This chain uses TRBV6-6 with TRBJ1-6; D is perhaps TRBD1 (6 bases). The germline V gene encodes CDR1 MNHNY and CDR2 SVGAGI (reference sequence). The CDR3 contains 18 residues. Trimming left V 5 bases short and J 0 bases short, with 17 bases between. CDR3 region: CASSPRVSRGSYNSPLHF. The CDR3 coding sequence is TGTGCCAGCAGTCCCCGGGTCTCCAGGGGCTCCTATAATTCACCCCTCCACTTT.

V gene TRBV19 combines with J gene TRBJ2-3; 7 positions agree with TRBD2. J gave up 7 bases and V 4 bases, and 8 bases lay outside the gene matches. Per germline, CDR1 LNHDA and CDR2 SQIVND (reference sequence). The CDR3 is 14 amino acids. The CDR3: CASSNGGRGNTQYF. The CDR3 DNA sequence: TGTGCCAGTAGTAATGGCGGGAGAGGGAATACGCAGTATTTT.